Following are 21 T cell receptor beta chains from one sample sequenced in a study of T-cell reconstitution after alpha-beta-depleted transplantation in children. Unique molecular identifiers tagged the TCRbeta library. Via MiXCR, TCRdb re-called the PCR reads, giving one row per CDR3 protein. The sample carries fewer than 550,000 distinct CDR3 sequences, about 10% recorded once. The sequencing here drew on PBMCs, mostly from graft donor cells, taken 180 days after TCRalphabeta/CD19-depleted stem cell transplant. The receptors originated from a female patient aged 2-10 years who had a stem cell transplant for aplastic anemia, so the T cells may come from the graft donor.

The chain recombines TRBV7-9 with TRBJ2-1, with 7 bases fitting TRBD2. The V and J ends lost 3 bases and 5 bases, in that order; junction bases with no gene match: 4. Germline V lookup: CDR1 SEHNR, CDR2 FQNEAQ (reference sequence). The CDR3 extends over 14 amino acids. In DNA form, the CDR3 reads TGTGCCAGCAGCTTTTCGGGAGGAGACAATGAGCAGTTCTTC. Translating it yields CASSFSGGDNEQFF.

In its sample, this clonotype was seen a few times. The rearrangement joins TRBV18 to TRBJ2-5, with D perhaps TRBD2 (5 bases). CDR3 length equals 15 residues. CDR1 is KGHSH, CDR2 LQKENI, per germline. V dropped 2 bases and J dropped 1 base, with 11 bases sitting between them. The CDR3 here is CASSPSGGLQETQYF. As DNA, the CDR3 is TGTGCCAGCTCACCAAGCGGCGGTCTCCAAGAGACCCAGTACTTC.

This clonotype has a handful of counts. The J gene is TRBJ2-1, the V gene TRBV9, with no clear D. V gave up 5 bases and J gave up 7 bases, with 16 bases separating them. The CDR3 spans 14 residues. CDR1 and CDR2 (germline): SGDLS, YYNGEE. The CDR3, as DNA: TGTGCCAGCAGTTCCTCCACACACGAAAATGAGCAGTTCTTC. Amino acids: CASSSSTHENEQFF.

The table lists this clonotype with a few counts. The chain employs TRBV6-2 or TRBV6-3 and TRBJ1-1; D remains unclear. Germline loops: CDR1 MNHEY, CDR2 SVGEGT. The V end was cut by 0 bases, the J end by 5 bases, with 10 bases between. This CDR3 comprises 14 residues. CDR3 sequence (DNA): TGTGCCAGCAGTTACTCGGGATCCGGGACTGAAGCTTTCTTT. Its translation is CASSYSGSGTEAFF.

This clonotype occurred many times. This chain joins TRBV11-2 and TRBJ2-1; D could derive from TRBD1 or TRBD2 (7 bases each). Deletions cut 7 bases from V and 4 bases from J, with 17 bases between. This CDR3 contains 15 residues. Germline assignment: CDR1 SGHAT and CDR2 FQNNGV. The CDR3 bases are TGTGCCAGCACCCTTCAGGGGGGGTTGTACAATGAGCAGTTCTTC. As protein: CASTLQGGLYNEQFF.

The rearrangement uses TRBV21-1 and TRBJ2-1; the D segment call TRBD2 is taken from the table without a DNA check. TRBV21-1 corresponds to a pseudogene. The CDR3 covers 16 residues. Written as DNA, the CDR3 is TGTGCCACCAGCAAAAATCCTAGCGGGACCTACAATGAGCAGTTCTTC. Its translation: CATSKNPSGTYNEQFF.

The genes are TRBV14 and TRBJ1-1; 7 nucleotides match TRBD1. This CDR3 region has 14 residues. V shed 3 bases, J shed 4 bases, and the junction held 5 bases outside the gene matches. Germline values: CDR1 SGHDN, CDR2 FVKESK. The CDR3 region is CASSHRTGFTEAFF. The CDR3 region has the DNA TGTGCCAGCAGCCACCGGACAGGCTTCACTGAAGCTTTCTTT.

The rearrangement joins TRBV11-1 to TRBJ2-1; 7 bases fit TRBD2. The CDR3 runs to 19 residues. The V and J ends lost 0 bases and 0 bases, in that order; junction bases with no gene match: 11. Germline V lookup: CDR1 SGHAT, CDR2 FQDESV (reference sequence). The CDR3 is CASSLAALAATDSYNEQFF. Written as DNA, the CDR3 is TGTGCCAGCAGCTTAGCAGCGCTAGCGGCGACGGACTCCTACAATGAGCAGTTCTTC.

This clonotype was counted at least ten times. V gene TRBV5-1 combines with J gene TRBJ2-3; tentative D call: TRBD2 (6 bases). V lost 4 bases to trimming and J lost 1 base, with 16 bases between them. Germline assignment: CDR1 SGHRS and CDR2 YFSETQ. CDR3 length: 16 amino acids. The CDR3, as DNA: TGCGCCAGCAGCCTCCAGACGGGACTTCGCACAGATACGCAGTATTTT. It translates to CASSLQTGLRTDTQYF.

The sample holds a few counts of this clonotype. The CDR3 DNA is TGTGCCAGCTCACAAAGGGGTCTCTCCTACGAGCAGTACTTC. It specifies CASSQRGLSYEQYF. This chain uses TRBV7-9 with TRBJ2-7, with D perhaps TRBD1 (5 bases). Germline V lookup: CDR1 SEHNR, CDR2 FQNEAQ (reference sequence). The CDR3 totals 14 residues. V was shortened by 8 bases and J by 0 bases, with 14 bases between the two germline ends.

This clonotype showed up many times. CDR3 residues: CASSLLGNQPQHF. The CDR3 nucleotides are TGTGCCAGCAGTTTATTGGGCAATCAGCCCCAGCATTTT. The chain recombines TRBV12-3 or TRBV12-4 with TRBJ1-5; D remains unclear. This CDR3 region has 13 residues. Trimming shortened V by 2 bases and J by 2 bases, and 4 bases separated the two germline ends.

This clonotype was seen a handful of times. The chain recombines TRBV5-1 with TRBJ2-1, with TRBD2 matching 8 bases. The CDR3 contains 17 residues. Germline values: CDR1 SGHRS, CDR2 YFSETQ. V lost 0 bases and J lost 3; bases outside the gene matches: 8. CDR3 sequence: CASSLEALAGVYNEQFF. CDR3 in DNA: TGCGCCAGCAGCTTGGAGGCTCTAGCGGGTGTCTACAATGAGCAGTTCTTC.

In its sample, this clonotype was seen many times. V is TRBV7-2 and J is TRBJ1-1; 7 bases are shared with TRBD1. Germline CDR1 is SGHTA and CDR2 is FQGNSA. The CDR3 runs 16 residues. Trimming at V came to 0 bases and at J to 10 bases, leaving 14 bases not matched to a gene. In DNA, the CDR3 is TGTGCCAGCAGCTTAGCGGTCATGACAGGGAAAATTGGAGCTTTCTTT. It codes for CASSLAVMTGKIGAFF. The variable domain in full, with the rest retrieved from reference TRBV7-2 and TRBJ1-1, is GAGVSQSPSNKVTEKGKDVELRCDPISGHTALYWYRQSLGQGLEFLIYFQGNSAPDKSGLPSDRFSAERTGGSVSTLTIQRTQQEDSAVYLCASSLAVMTGKIGAFFGQGTRLTVV.

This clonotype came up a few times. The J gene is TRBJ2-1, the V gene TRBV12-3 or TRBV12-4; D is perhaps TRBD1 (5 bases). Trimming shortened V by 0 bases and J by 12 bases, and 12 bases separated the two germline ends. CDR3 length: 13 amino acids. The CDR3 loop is CASSLAGLGVQFF. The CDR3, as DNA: TGTGCCAGCAGTTTAGCGGGTCTAGGGGTGCAGTTCTTC.

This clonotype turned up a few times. The DNA for the CDR3 is TGTGCCAGCAAAGGAGGGAAGTACGAGCAGTACTTC. It yields the protein CASKGGKYEQYF. The rearrangement joins TRBV27 to TRBJ2-7; tentative D call: TRBD2 (6 bases). The length of the CDR3 is 12 residues. Trimming took off 7 bases at V and 4 bases at J, with 11 bases between the two ends. Germline assignment: CDR1 MNHEY and CDR2 SMNVEV (reference sequence).

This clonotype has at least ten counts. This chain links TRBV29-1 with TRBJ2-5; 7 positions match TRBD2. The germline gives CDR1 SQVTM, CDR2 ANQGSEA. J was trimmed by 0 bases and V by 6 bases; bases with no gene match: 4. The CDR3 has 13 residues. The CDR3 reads CSVSGTNQETQYF. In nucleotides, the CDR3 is TGCAGCGTGTCTGGGACTAACCAAGAGACCCAGTACTTC.

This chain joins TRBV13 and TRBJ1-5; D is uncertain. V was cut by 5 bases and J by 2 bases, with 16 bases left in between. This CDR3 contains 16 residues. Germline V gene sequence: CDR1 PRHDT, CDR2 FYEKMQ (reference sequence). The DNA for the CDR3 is TGTGCCAGCAGCCGGGGAGGATGGGGAGGCAATCAGCCCCAGCATTTT. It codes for CASSRGGWGGNQPQHF.

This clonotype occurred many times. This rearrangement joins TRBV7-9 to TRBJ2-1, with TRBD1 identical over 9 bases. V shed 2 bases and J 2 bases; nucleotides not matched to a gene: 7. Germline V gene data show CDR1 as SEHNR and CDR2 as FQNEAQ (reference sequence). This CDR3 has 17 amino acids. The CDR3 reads CASSLRTGQGTYNEQFF. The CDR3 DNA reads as TGTGCCAGCAGCTTAAGAACCGGACAGGGGACCTACAATGAGCAGTTCTTC.

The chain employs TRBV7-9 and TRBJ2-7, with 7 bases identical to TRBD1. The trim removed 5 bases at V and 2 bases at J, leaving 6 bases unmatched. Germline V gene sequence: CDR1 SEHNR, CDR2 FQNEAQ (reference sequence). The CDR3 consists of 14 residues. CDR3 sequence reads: CASSASGQPYEQYF. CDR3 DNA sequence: TGTGCCAGCAGCGCCTCGGGACAGCCCTACGAGCAGTACTTC.

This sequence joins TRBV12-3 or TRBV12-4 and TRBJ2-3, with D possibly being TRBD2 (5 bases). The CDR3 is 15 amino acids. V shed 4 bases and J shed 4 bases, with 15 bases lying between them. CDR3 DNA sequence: TGTGCCAGCAGTTATACCACCGGGGTCGCAGATACGCAGTATTTT. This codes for CASSYTTGVADTQYF.

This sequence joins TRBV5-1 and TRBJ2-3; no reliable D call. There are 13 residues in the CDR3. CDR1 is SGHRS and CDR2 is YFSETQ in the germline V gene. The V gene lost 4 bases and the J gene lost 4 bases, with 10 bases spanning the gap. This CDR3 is CASSLRESDTQYF. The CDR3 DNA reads TGCGCCAGCAGCCTAAGAGAGTCAGATACGCAGTATTTT.